Only a few counts were recorded for the clone carrying this TCR beta chain. The CDR3 runs 11 residues. V dropped 10 bases and J dropped 1 base, with 7 bases sitting between them. A J-beta primer mix and a sample-barcoded 5' primer were used in a second PCR of about 7 to 12 cycles. Researchers report that a template-switch adaptor with 12 random nucleotides tagged each cDNA molecule. TCRdb fed the 5' RACE reads into MiXCR, producing one record per CDR3 protein. The sample shows some 1,000,000 distinct CDR3 sequences, almost 25% of them seen only once. This entry belongs to a study of blood T cells in healthy people across ages. These sequences were also reported in another study, on T cells of mothers and their children. That publication notes: Donation was provided by three healthy Caucasian mothers along with their six children.

The sample consisted of blood. The chain recombines TRBV12-3 or TRBV12-4 with TRBJ1-2, with D uncertain. The clonotype was recovered from a girl aged 2 to 9 in good health. CDR3 protein: CAICDNYGYTF. The CDR3 DNA sequence: TGTGCCATCTGTGATAACTATGGCTACACCTTC.